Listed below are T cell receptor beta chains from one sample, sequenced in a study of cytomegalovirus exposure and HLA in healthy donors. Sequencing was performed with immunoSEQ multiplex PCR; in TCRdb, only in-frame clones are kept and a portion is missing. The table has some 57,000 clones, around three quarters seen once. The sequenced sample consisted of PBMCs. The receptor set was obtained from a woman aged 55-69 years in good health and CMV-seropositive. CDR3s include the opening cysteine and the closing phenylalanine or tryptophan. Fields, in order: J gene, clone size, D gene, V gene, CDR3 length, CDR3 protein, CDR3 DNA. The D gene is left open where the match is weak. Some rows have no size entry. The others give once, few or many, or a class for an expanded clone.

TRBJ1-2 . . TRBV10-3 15 CAISESRQGGYGYTF TGTGCCATCAGTGAGTCTAGGCAGGGCGGATATGGCTACACCTTC
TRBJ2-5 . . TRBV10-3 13 CAISERVEETQYF TGTGCCATCAGTGAGAGAGTCGAAGAGACCCAGTACTTC
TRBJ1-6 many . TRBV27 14 CASSTRGENSPLHF TGTGCCAGCAGTACCCGGGGGGAGAATTCACCCCTCCACTTT
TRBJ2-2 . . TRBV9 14 CASSVDSLAGELFF TGTGCCAGCAGCGTAGATTCCCTAGCCGGGGAGCTGTTTTTT
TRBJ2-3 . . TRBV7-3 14 CASSLRQYTDTQYF TGTGCCAGCAGCTTAAGACAGTACACAGATACGCAGTATTTT
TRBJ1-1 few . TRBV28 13 CASRKQGGTEAFF TGTGCCAGCAGAAAACAGGGTGGCACTGAAGCTTTCTTT
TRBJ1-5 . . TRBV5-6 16 CASSFQQGRSNQPQHF TGTGCCAGCAGCTTTCAGCAAGGGAGGAGCAATCAGCCCCAGCATTTT
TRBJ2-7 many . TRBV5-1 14 CASSLADLTYEQYF TGCGCCAGCAGCTTAGCGGACCTAACCTACGAGCAGTACTTC
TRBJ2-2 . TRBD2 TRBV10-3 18 CAISEPSLAGAYTGELFF TGTGCCATCAGTGAGCCCTCACTAGCGGGGGCCTACACCGGGGAGCTGTTTTTT
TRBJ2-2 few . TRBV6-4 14 CASSDARNTGELFF TGTGCCAGCAGTGACGCGCGAAACACCGGGGAGCTGTTTTTT
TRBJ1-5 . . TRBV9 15 CASSPMGGPNQPQHF TGTGCCAGCAGCCCTATGGGGGGACCCAATCAGCCCCAGCATTTT